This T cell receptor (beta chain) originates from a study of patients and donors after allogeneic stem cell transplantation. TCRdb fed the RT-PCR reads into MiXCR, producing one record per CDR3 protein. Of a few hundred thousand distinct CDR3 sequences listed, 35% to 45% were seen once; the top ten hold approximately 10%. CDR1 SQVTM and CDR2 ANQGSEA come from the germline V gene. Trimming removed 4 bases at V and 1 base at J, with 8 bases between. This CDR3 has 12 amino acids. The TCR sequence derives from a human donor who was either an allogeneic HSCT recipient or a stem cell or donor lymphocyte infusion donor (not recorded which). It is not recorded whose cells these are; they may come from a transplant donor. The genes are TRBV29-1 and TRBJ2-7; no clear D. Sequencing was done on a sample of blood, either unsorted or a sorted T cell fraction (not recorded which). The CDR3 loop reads CSVGVGSYEQYF. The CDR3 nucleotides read TGCAGCGTTGGTGTCGGTTCCTACGAGCAGTACTTC.